The T cell receptor (beta chain) described here comes from a study of cytomegalovirus exposure and HLA in healthy donors. The PCR made use of 60 Vbeta and 13 Jbeta primers. This table comes from immunoSEQ multiplex PCR, and its TCRdb copy is limited to in-frame clones, with some not included. The data hold 100,000 to 150,000 clones, with approximately 80% observed a single time. Material for sequencing was PBMCs. This receptor was taken from a woman aged 40 to 49 in good health and CMV-seronegative.

CDR3 DNA: TGTGCCAGCTCACCGACAGGGGTCACCTACGAGCAGTACTTC. The encoded protein is CASSPTGVTYEQYF. The chain couples TRBV18 to TRBJ2-7; 8 nucleotides match TRBD1. The V gene end was trimmed by 3 bases and the J gene end by 2 bases; junction bases not matched to a gene: 3. Per germline, CDR1 KGHSH and CDR2 LQKENI. CDR3 size: 14 residues.